The present T cell receptor beta chain was sequenced within a study of blood T cell repertoires in COVID-19. Study in general: From the United States, Italy and Spain came samples of acute and convalescent COVID-19. Nucleic acid was either cDNA or gDNA, and it came from T cells, B-cell-depleted T cells, or PBMCs.

Using immunoSEQ multiplex PCR, the repertoire was profiled, and TCRdb retains in-frame clones only, with some absent. The sample lists about 170,000 clones, about 90% occurring once. Assignments of participants to cohorts depended upon their own reported clinical history. This TCR was recovered from a woman between 50 and 59 years old who had recovered from COVID-19. Sequenced material: PBMCs or T cells enriched from blood (not recorded which).

CDR3 amino acids: CSASNNNQPQHF. The DNA for the CDR3 is TGCAGTGCTAGTAATAATAATCAGCCCCAGCATTTT. This chain joins TRBV20-1 and TRBJ1-5, with D unresolved. Germline loops: CDR1 DFQATT, CDR2 SNEGSKA (reference sequence). There are 12 residues in the CDR3. The ends were cut back, 3 bases at V and 4 bases at J, with 7 bases in the middle.